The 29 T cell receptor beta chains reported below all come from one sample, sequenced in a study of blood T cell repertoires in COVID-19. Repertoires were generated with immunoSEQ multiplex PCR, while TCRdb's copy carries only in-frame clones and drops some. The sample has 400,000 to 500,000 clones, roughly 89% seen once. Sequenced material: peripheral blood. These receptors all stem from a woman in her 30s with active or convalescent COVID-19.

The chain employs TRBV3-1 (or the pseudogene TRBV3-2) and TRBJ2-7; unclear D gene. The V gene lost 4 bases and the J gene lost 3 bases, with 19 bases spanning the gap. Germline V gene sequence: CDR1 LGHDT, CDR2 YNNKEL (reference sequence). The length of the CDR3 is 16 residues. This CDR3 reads CASSPTPLDKYYEQYF. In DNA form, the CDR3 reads TGTGCCAGCAGCCCCACCCCACTTGACAAATACTACGAGCAGTACTTC.

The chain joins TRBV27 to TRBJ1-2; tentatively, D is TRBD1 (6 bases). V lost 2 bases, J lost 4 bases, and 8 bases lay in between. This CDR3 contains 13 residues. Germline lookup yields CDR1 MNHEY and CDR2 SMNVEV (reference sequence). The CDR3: CASSLLQGYGYTF. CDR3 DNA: TGTGCCAGCAGTTTACTACAGGGCTATGGCTACACCTTC.

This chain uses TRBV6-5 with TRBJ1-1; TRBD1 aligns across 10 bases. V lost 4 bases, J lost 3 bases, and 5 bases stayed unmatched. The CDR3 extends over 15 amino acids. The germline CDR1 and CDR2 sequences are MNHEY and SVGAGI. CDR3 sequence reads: CASSSPGQGYTEAFF. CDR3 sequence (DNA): TGTGCCAGCAGTTCCCCGGGACAGGGGTACACTGAAGCTTTCTTT.

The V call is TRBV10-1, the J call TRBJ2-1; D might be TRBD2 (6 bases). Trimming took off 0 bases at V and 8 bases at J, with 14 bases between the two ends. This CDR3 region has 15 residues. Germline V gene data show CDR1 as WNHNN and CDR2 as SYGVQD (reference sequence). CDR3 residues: CASSESSTPGDEQFF. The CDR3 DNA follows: TGCGCCAGCAGTGAGTCAAGTACCCCGGGGGATGAGCAGTTCTTC.

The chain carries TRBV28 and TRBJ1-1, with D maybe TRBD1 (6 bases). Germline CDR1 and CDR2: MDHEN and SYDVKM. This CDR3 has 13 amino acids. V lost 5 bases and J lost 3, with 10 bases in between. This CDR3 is CASSPQGYTEAFF. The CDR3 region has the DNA TGTGCCAGCAGTCCACAGGGCTACACTGAAGCTTTCTTT.

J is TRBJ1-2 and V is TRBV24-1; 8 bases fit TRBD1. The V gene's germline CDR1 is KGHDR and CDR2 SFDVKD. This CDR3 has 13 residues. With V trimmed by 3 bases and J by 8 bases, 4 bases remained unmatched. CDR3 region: CATSDPTGVGYTF. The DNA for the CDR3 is TGTGCCACCAGTGATCCGACAGGGGTCGGCTACACCTTC.

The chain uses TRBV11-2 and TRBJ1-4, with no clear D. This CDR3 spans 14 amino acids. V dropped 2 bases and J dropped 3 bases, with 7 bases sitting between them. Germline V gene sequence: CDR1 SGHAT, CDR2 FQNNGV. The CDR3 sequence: CASSLTASNEKLFF. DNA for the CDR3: TGTGCCAGCAGCTTAACAGCCTCTAATGAAAAACTGTTTTTT. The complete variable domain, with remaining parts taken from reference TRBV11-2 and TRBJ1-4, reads EAGVAQSPRYKIIEKRQSVAFWCNPISGHATLYWYQQILGQGPKLLIQFQNNGVVDDSQLPKDRFSAERLKGVDSTLKIQPAKLEDSAVYLCASSLTASNEKLFFGSGTQLSVL.

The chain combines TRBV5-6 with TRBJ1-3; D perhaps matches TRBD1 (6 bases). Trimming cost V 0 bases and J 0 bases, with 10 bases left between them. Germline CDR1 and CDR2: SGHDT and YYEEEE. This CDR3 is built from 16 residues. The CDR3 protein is CASSLGQAYSGNTIYF. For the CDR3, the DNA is TGTGCCAGCAGCTTGGGACAGGCCTACTCTGGAAACACCATATATTTT.

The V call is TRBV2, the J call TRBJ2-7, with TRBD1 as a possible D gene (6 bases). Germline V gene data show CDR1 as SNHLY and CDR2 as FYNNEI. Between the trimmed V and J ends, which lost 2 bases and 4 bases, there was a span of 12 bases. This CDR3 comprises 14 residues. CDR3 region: CASSEWDKVYEQYF. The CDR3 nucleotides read TGTGCCAGCAGTGAATGGGACAAAGTATACGAGCAGTACTTC. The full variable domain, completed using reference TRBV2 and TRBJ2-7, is EPEVTQTPSHQVTQMGQEVILRCVPISNHLYFYWYRQILGQKVEFLVSFYNNEISEKSEIFDDQFSVERPDGSNFTLKIRSTKLEDSAMYFCASSEWDKVYEQYFGPGTRLTVT.

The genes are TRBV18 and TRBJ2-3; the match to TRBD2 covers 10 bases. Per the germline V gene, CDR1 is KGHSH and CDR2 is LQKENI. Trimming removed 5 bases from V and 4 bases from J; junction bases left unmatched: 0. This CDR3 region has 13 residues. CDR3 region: CASSGTSADTQYF. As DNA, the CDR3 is TGTGCCAGCTCAGGGACTAGCGCAGATACGCAGTATTTT. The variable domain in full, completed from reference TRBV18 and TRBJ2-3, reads NAGVMQNPRHLVRRRGQEARLRCSPMKGHSHVYWYRQLPEEGLKFMVYLQKENIIDESGMPKERFSAEFPKEGPSILRIQQVVRGDSAAYFCASSGTSADTQYFGPGTRLTVL.

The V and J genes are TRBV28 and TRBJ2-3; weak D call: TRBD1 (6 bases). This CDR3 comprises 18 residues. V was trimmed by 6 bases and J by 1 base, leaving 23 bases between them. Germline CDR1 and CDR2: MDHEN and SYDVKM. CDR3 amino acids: CASSPTRGERARTDTQYF. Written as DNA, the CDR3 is TGTGCCAGCAGCCCCACCAGGGGAGAGAGGGCCCGCACAGATACGCAGTATTTT.

The CDR3 DNA reads as TGCGCCAGCAGCCAAGCCCCGGGAGAGGGTTCGTATGGCTACACCTTC. Translation: CASSQAPGEGSYGYTF. This chain uses TRBV4-1 with TRBJ1-2, with D unclear. CDR1 and CDR2 from the germline V gene are MGHRA and YSYEKL. V lost 1 base, J lost 5 bases, and 17 bases lay in between. This CDR3 region has 16 residues.

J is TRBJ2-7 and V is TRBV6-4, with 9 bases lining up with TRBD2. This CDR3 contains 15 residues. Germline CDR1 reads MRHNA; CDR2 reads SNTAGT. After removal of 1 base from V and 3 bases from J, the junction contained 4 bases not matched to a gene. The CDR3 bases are TGTGCCAGCAGTGACTTAGCGGGGGATTTCTACGAGCAGTACTTC. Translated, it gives CASSDLAGDFYEQYF.

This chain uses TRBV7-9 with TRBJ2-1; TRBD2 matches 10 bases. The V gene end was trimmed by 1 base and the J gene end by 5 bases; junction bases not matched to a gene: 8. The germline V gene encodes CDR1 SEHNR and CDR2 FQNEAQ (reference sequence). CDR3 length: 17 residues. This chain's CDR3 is CASSLVALAGGDNEQFF. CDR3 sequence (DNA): TGTGCCAGCAGCTTAGTGGCTTTAGCGGGAGGAGACAATGAGCAGTTCTTC. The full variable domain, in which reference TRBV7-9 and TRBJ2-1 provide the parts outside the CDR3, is DTGVSQNPRHKITKRGQNVTFRCDPISEHNRLYWYRQTLGQGPEFLTYFQNEAQLEKSRLLSDRFSAERPKGSFSTLEIQRTEQGDSAMYLCASSLVALAGGDNEQFFGPGTRLTVL.

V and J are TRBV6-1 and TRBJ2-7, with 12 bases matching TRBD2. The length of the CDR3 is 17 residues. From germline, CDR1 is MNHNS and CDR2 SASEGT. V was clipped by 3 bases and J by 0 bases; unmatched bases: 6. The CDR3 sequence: CASSEVGLAGNSYEQYF. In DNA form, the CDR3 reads TGTGCCAGCAGTGAGGTAGGACTAGCGGGGAACTCCTACGAGCAGTACTTC.

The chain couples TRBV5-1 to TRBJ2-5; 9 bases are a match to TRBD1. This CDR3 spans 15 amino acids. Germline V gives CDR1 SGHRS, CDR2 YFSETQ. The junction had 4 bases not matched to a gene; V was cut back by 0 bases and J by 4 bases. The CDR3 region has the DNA TGCGCCAGCAGCTTGGGACAGGGGGAGGGAGAGACCCAGTACTTC. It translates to CASSLGQGEGETQYF.

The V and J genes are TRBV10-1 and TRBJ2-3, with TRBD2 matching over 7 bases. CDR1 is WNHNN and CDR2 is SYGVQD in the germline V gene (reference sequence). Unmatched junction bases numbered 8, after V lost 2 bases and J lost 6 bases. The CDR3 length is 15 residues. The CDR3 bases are TGCGCCAGCAGTGAGACAGCGGGAAATTGGGATACGCAGTATTTT. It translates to CASSETAGNWDTQYF.

CDR3 loop: CASSLALGTGVGNTIYF. The CDR3 DNA is TGCGCCAGCAGCTTGGCCCTAGGGACAGGGGTTGGAAACACCATATATTTT. The genes are TRBV5-1 and TRBJ1-3, with 10 positions matching TRBD1. CDR3 length equals 17 residues. Germline V lookup: CDR1 SGHRS, CDR2 YFSETQ. V trimming: 0 bases; J trimming: 3 bases; junction bases outside the gene matches: 6.

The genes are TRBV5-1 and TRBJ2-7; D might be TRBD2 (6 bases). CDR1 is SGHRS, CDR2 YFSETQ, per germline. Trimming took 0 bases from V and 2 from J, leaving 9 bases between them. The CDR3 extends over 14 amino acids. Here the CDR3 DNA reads TGCGCCAGCAGCTTGGCCACGGGAGCCTACGAGCAGTACTTC. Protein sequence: CASSLATGAYEQYF.

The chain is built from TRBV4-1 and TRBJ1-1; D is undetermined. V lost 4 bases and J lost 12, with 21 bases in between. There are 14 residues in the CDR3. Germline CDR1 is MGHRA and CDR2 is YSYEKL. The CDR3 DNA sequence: TGCGCCAGCAGCCCATCCCTGGGAGGACTTGAGACTTTCTTT. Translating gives CASSPSLGGLETFF.

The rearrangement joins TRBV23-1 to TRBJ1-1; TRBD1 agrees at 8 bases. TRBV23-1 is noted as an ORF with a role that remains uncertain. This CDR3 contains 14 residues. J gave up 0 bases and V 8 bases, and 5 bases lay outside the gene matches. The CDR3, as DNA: TGCGCCAGCGGCCGGACAGGGATGAACACTGAAGCTTTCTTT. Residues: CASGRTGMNTEAFF.

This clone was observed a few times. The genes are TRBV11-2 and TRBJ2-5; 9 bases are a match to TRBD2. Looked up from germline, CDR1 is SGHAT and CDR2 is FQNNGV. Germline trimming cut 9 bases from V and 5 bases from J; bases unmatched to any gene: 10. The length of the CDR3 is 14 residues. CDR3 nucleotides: TGTGCCAGACGCGGGGCGGGAGGGCCGGAGACCCAGTACTTC. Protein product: CARRGAGGPETQYF.

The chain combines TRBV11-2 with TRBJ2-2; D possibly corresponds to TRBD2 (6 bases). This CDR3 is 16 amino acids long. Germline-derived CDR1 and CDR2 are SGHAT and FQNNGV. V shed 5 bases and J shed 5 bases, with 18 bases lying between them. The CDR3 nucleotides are TGTGCCAGCAGCCGTGAGTTGGGGACTTTAACCGGGGAGCTGTTTTTT. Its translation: CASSRELGTLTGELFF. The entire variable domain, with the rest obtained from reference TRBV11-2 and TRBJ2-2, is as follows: EAGVAQSPRYKIIEKRQSVAFWCNPISGHATLYWYQQILGQGPKLLIQFQNNGVVDDSQLPKDRFSAERLKGVDSTLKIQPAKLEDSAVYLCASSRELGTLTGELFFGEGSRLTVL.

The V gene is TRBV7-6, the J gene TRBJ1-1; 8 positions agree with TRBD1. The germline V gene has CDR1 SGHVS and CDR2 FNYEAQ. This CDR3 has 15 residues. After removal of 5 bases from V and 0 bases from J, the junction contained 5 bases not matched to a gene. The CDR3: CASSPGQGLNTEAFF. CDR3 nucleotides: TGTGCCAGCAGCCCCGGACAGGGACTGAACACTGAAGCTTTCTTT. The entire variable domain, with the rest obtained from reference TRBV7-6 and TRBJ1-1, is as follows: GAGVSQSPRYKVTKRGQDVALRCDPISGHVSLYWYRQALGQGPEFLTYFNYEAQQDKSGLPNDRFSAERPEGSISTLTIQRTEQRDSAMYRCASSPGQGLNTEAFFGQGTRLTVV.

CDR3 amino acids: CASSDQGQVLDTQYF. In DNA form, the CDR3 reads TGTGCCAGCAGTGACCAGGGTCAGGTTTTAGATACGCAGTATTTT. This sequence joins TRBV6-6 and TRBJ2-3; D might be TRBD1 (5 bases). This CDR3 is built from 15 residues. Between the trimmed V and J ends, which lost 5 bases and 5 bases, there was a span of 17 bases. Germline V gene lookup returns CDR1 MNHNY and CDR2 SVGAGI (reference sequence).

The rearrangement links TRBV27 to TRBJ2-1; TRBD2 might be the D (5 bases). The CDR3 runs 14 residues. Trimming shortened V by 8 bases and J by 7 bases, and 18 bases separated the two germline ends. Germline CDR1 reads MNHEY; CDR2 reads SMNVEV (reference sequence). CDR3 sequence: CASGSLAAVNEQFF. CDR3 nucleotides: TGTGCCAGCGGATCCTTGGCAGCGGTAAATGAGCAGTTCTTC.

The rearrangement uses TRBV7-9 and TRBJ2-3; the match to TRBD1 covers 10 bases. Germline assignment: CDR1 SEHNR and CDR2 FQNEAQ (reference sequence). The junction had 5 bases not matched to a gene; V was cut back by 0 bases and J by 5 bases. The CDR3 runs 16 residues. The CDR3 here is CASSLAGQGVIDTQYF. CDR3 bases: TGTGCCAGCAGCTTAGCCGGACAGGGGGTGATAGATACGCAGTATTTT. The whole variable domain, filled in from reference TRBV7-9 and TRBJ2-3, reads DTGVSQNPRHKITKRGQNVTFRCDPISEHNRLYWYRQTLGQGPEFLTYFQNEAQLEKSRLLSDRFSAERPKGSFSTLEIQRTEQGDSAMYLCASSLAGQGVIDTQYFGPGTRLTVL.

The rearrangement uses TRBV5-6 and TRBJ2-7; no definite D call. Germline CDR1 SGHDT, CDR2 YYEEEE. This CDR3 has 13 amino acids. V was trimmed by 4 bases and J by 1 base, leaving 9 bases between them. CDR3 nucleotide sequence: TGTGCCAGCAGCCTAAAGCCGTCCTACGAGCAGTACTTC. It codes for CASSLKPSYEQYF.

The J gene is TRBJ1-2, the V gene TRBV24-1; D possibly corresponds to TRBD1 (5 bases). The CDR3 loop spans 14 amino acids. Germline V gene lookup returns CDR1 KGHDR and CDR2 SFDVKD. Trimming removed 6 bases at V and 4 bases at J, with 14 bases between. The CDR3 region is CATSLNRQIYGYTF. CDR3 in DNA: TGTGCCACCAGTTTAAACCGACAGATCTATGGCTACACCTTC.